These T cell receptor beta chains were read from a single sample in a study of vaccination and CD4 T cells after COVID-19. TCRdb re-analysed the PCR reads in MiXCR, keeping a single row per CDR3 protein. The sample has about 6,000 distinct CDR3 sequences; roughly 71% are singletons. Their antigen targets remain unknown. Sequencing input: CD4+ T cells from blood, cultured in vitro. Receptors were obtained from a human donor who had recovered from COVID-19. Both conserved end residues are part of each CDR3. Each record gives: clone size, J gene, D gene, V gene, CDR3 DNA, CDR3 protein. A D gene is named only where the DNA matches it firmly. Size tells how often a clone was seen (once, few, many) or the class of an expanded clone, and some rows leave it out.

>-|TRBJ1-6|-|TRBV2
TGTGCCAGCAGGGGAACAGGTTCACCCCTCCACTTT
CASRGTGSPLHF
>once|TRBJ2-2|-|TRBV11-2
TGTGCCAGCAGCCCCCCAGGGGCGCGGACCGGGGAGCTGTTTTTT
CASSPPGARTGELFF
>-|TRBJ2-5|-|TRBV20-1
TGCAGTGCTAGGTGGGGACAAGAGACCCAGTACTTC
CSARWGQETQYF
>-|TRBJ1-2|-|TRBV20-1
TGCAGTGCTAGTGTGGAGGGGACCTACACCTTC
CSASVEGTYTF
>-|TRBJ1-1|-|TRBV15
TGTGCCACCAGCAGCTTACTGACAGGCGTGAACACTGAAGCTTTCTTT
CATSSLLTGVNTEAFF
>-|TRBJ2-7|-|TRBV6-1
TGTGCCAGCAGCCACCGCCACGAGCAGTACTTC
CASSHRHEQYF
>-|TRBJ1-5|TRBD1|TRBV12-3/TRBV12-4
TGTGCCAGCAGGGGAGGACAGGGTGACAATCAGCCCCAGCATTTT
CASRGGQGDNQPQHF
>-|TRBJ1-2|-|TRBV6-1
TGTGCCAGCAGACAGAGGGACTATGGCTACACCTTC
CASRQRDYGYTF
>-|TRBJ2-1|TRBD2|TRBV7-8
TGTGCCAGCAGCTCTCCACGACTAGCCCGCGAGCAGTTCTTC
CASSSPRLAREQFF
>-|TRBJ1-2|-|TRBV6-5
TGTGCCAGCAGTTACGGGGGAAGTTATGGCTACACCTTC
CASSYGGSYGYTF
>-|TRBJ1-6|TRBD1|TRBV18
TGTGCCAGCTCACCCAACACCATAGGGGACAGGGCTTCACCCCTCCACTTT
CASSPNTIGDRASPLHF
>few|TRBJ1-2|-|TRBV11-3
TGTGCCAGCAGCTTCCAGGGGTTCCGGGTAGGAGTTCCTTTAGGCTACACCTTC
CASSFQGFRVGVPLGYTF
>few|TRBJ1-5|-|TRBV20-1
TGCAGTGCTCCTTATCAGCCCCAGCATTTT
CSAPYQPQHF
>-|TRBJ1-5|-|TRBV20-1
TGCAGTGCTATTGAGGGGGATGGAGATTTGGCATACAATCAGCCCCAGCATTTT
CSAIEGDGDLAYNQPQHF
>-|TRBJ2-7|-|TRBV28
TGTGCCAGCAGCCAGACAGGAAACTACGAGCAGTACTTC
CASSQTGNYEQYF
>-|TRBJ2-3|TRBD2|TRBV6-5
TGTGCCAGCAGTTACAGGGGAGGGACTAGCGGAACAGATACGCAGTATTTT
CASSYRGGTSGTDTQYF
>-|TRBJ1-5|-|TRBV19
TGTGCCAGTAGTATAGGGCATATGGGCAATCAGCCCCAGCATTTT
CASSIGHMGNQPQHF
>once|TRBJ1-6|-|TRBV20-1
TGCAGTGCCGGACGGTTAAATTCACCCCTCCACTTT
CSAGRLNSPLHF
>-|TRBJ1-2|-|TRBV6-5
TGTGCCAGCAGTTACAATTTGGGGTTGGCTAACTATGGCTACACCTTC
CASSYNLGLANYGYTF
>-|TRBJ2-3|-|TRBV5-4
TGTGCCAGCAGATCCGGCCTCACAGATACGCAGTATTTT
CASRSGLTDTQYF
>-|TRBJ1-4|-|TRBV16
TGTGCCAGCAGCCAACTTGTGGGGGAAAAACTGTTTTTT
CASSQLVGEKLFF
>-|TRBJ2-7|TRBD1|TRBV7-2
TGTGCCAGCAGCGTGTCCGGGACAGGGGTTTCCTACGAGCAGTACTTC
CASSVSGTGVSYEQYF
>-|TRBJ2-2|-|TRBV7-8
TGTGCCAGCAGCTTAGTCGGCGGGGAGCTGTTTTTT
CASSLVGGELFF
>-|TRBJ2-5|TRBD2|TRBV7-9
TGTGCCAGCAGCTTAGGAGTAGCGGGGGACCTCCAAGAGACCCAGTACTTC
CASSLGVAGDLQETQYF
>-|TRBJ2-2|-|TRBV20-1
TGCAGTGCTAGGGGTCCAAAGGGGACCGGGGAGCTGTTTTTT
CSARGPKGTGELFF
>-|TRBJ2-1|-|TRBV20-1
TGCAGCCTAAGCGGAGGCGATTACAATGAGCAGTTCTTC
CSLSGGDYNEQFF